The 22 T cell receptor beta chains reported below all come from one sample, sequenced in a study of response to subunit inactivated influenza vaccine. A single record per CDR3 protein comes from TCRdb applying MiXCR to the RT-PCR reads. Of 600,000 to 850,000 distinct CDR3 sequences in the sample, 14% are singletons; the top ten hold less than 8.5%. The source was PBMCs from blood, collected 14 days before vaccination. These receptors were taken from a man aged 50 to 59 who received an inactivated influenza vaccine.

The chain is built from TRBV6-5 and TRBJ2-7; possible D gene TRBD2, 5 bases. Trimming took off 2 bases at V and 7 bases at J, with 24 bases between the two ends. Germline lookup yields CDR1 MNHEY and CDR2 SVGAGI. CDR3 length equals 17 residues. The CDR3 nucleotides read TGTGCCAGCAGTTACGGGTCGACCCCGGGAAGCACGAGAGAGCAGTACTTC. Protein sequence: CASSYGSTPGSTREQYF.

This clonotype appeared a single time. This chain uses TRBV4-3 with TRBJ2-1; D might be TRBD1 (5 bases). Deletions cut 6 bases from V and 5 bases from J, with 14 bases between. The germline V gene has CDR1 LGHNA and CDR2 YSLEER. This CDR3 has 14 residues. Written as DNA, the CDR3 is TGCGCCAGCAGTCATGACAGAGTGAACAATGAGCAGTTCTTC. This translates into CASSHDRVNNEQFF.

This clonotype was seen ten or more times. In DNA form, the CDR3 reads TGTGCCAGCAGCTCGTGGGGACAGGGCTCCTACGAGCAGTACTTC. Translating it yields CASSSWGQGSYEQYF. The chain uses TRBV7-9 and TRBJ2-7; TRBD1 matches at 9 bases. CDR1 is SEHNR and CDR2 is FQNEAQ in the germline V gene (reference sequence). Trimming took 4 bases from V and 0 from J; bases not matched to a gene: 4. The CDR3 spans 15 residues.

The rearrangement links TRBV4-2 to TRBJ2-1; TRBD2 agrees at 7 bases. Per germline, CDR1 LGHNA and CDR2 YNFKEQ. There are 18 residues in the CDR3. V was clipped by 0 bases and J by 6 bases; unmatched bases: 14. Here the CDR3 reads CASSQDDLAALSTNEQFF. The CDR3 DNA reads as TGTGCCAGCAGCCAAGATGACCTAGCGGCCCTCTCAACCAATGAGCAGTTCTTC.

The chain recombines TRBV11-2 with TRBJ1-4; 8 bases are a match to TRBD1. After removal of 5 bases from V and 4 bases from J, the junction contained 6 bases not matched to a gene. This CDR3 is 15 amino acids long. Germline assignment: CDR1 SGHAT and CDR2 FQNNGV. The CDR3 sequence is CASSQRQGNNEKLFF. CDR3 coding DNA: TGTGCCAGCAGCCAACGACAGGGGAATAATGAAAAACTGTTTTTT.

This clonotype was recorded many times. The V and J genes are TRBV2 and TRBJ1-6, with 9 nucleotides matching TRBD1. The CDR3 extends over 13 amino acids. CDR1 and CDR2 (germline): SNHLY, FYNNEI. J lost 9 bases, V lost 6 bases, and 3 bases had no gene match. DNA for the CDR3: TGTGCCAGCAGGGACAGGGGTGTTTCACCCCTCCACTTT. It encodes CASRDRGVSPLHF. Full variable domain (remainder filled in from reference TRBV2 and TRBJ1-6): EPEVTQTPSHQVTQMGQEVILRCVPISNHLYFYWYRQILGQKVEFLVSFYNNEISEKSEIFDDQFSVERPDGSNFTLKIRSTKLEDSAMYFCASRDRGVSPLHFGNGTRLTVT.

This clonotype was counted between two and nine times. This chain joins TRBV15 and TRBJ2-1; D may be TRBD1 (6 bases). Trimming took off 0 bases at V and 9 bases at J, with 9 bases between the two ends. The CDR3 spans 13 residues. From germline, CDR1 is LNHNV and CDR2 YYDKDF (reference sequence). Here the CDR3 reads CATSREGAGEQFF. CDR3 bases: TGTGCCACCAGCAGAGAGGGGGCCGGTGAGCAGTTCTTC.

The chain links TRBV7-3 to TRBJ2-5; 7 nucleotides agree with TRBD2. Per the germline V gene, CDR1 is SGHTA and CDR2 is FQGTGA. The CDR3 loop spans 15 amino acids. Losses at the gene ends were 5 bases for V and 4 bases for J; bases not matched to a gene: 10. CDR3 DNA: TGTGCCAGCAGCCCGGGACTAAAGGCTCTAGAGACCCAGTACTTC. Protein: CASSPGLKALETQYF.

J is TRBJ2-6 and V is TRBV30, with a weak D call TRBD2 (7 bases). CDR3 size: 16 residues. Between the trimmed V and J ends, which lost 8 bases and 2 bases, there was a span of 19 bases. The germline V gene has CDR1 GTSNPN and CDR2 SVGIG (reference sequence). CDR3 sequence: CALGGHRVAGANVLTF. In DNA form, the CDR3 reads TGTGCCCTGGGGGGGCATAGGGTCGCTGGGGCCAACGTCCTGACTTTC.

The sample holds a few counts of this clonotype. V and J are TRBV7-9 and TRBJ2-1, with 8 bases identical to TRBD2. The CDR3 length is 16 residues. Germline CDR1 SEHNR, CDR2 FQNEAQ (reference sequence). With V trimmed by 4 bases and J by 1 base, 6 bases remained unmatched. The CDR3 sequence: CASSSIAGSSYNEQFF. The DNA of the CDR3 is TGTGCCAGCAGCTCGATAGCGGGGAGTTCCTACAATGAGCAGTTCTTC.

The table lists this clonotype with a few counts. The chain combines TRBV6-5 with TRBJ1-2; D gene ambiguous. This CDR3 has 17 amino acids. V lost 0 bases, J lost 2 bases, and 16 bases lay in between. The germline V gene encodes CDR1 MNHEY and CDR2 SVGAGI. Here the CDR3 DNA reads TGTGCCAGCAGTTACTCTTTAAGAGGAGTGGGGAACTATGGCTACACCTTC. Translated, it gives CASSYSLRGVGNYGYTF.

This clonotype was recorded a few times. The V and J genes are TRBV28 and TRBJ1-4; a weak D match, TRBD1 (6 bases). This CDR3 has 16 amino acids. CDR1 and CDR2 from the germline V gene are MDHEN and SYDVKM. V lost 3 bases and J 5 bases, leaving 16 bases between the germline ends. DNA of the CDR3: TGTGCCAGCAGTTTGGGGCAGGGGTGGTCGAATGAAAAACTGTTTTTT. This gives the protein CASSLGQGWSNEKLFF.

CDR3 sequence (DNA): TGTGCCAGCAGCGCCCGGACAGGGCGTGATGAGCAGTTCTTC. This translates into CASSARTGRDEQFF. The chain has TRBV7-2 and TRBJ2-1, with 8 bases aligning to TRBD1. The J segment lost 8 bases and the V segment lost 5 bases, leaving 8 bases of the junction unmatched. The CDR3 is 14 amino acids. Germline V gives CDR1 SGHTA, CDR2 FQGNSA.

The chain is built from TRBV15 and TRBJ2-7; 9 bases are a match to TRBD1. V lost 4 bases to trimming and J lost 3 bases; unmatched junction nucleotides: 4. The CDR3 is made up of 14 amino acids. Germline V gene sequence: CDR1 LNHNV, CDR2 YYDKDF (reference sequence). For the CDR3, the DNA is TGTGCCACCAGCAAGGGACAGGGTGGCTACGAGCAGTACTTC. Protein: CATSKGQGGYEQYF. Full variable domain (remainder filled in from reference TRBV15 and TRBJ2-7): DAMVIQNPRYQVTQFGKPVTLSCSQTLNHNVMYWYQQKSSQAPKLLFHYYDKDFNNEADTPDNFQSRRPNTSFCFLDIRSPGLGDTAMYLCATSKGQGGYEQYFGPGTRLTVT.

This chain uses TRBV3-1 with TRBJ2-3; TRBD2 aligns across 11 bases. Trimming cost V 2 bases and J 7 bases; bases outside gene matches: 8. The CDR3 sequence is 16 residues long. CDR1 LGHDT and CDR2 YNNKEL come from the germline V gene (reference sequence). CDR3 coding DNA: TGTGCCAGCAGCCAATCGGCTAGCGGGGGGTCATATACGCAGTATTTT. It translates to CASSQSASGGSYTQYF.

This clonotype was observed a few times. The chain has TRBV12-3 or TRBV12-4 and TRBJ2-3; no clear D. The ends were cut back, 7 bases at V and 1 base at J, with 15 bases in the middle. The CDR3 runs 15 residues. CDR3 DNA: TGTGCCAGCATGGTGACGTACCCGCGCACAGATACGCAGTATTTT. This sequence encodes CASMVTYPRTDTQYF.

The rearrangement uses TRBV6-2 or TRBV6-3 and TRBJ2-6; D might be TRBD1 (6 bases). Trimming left V 2 bases short and J 4 bases short, with 15 bases between. Germline-derived CDR1 and CDR2 are MNHEY and SVGEGT. There are 17 residues in the CDR3. The CDR3 DNA sequence: TGTGCCAGCAGTTACCCTATGCACAGGGCCGGGGCCAACGTCCTGACTTTC. Amino acid sequence: CASSYPMHRAGANVLTF.

This clonotype has a count of ten or more. The chain couples TRBV28 to TRBJ2-1; D ambiguous. The CDR3 is 14 residues long. Trimming took off 3 bases at V and 0 bases at J, with 6 bases between the two ends. Germline V gene sequence: CDR1 MDHEN, CDR2 SYDVKM. CDR3: CASSFISSYNEQFF. DNA of the CDR3: TGTGCCAGCAGTTTTATCAGCTCCTACAATGAGCAGTTCTTC.

This sequence joins TRBV4-2 and TRBJ2-3, with a possible D match to TRBD2 (6 bases). Germline V gene data show CDR1 as LGHNA and CDR2 as YNFKEQ. Trimming took 3 bases from V and 0 from J, leaving 19 bases between them. The CDR3 runs 18 residues. The CDR3 loop is CASSHRLTGTASTDTQYF. Written as DNA, the CDR3 is TGTGCCAGCAGCCATCGTTTGACCGGGACTGCAAGCACAGATACGCAGTATTTT.

A few counts support this clonotype. The chain is built from TRBV6-1 and TRBJ2-6; 8 nucleotides align to TRBD1. CDR1 MNHNS and CDR2 SASEGT come from the germline V gene. The V segment lost 9 bases and the J segment 4 bases; nucleotides outside the gene matches: 8. The CDR3 extends over 15 amino acids. CDR3 in DNA: TGTGCCAGTTCGTGGACAGGGTCAGGGGCCAACGTCCTGACTTTC. Its protein is CASSWTGSGANVLTF.

This clonotype was seen only a few times. The genes are TRBV2 and TRBJ2-3, with D possibly TRBD1 on 5 matching bases. Trimming cost V 6 bases and J 2 bases, with 12 bases left between them. CDR1 is SNHLY, CDR2 FYNNEI, per germline. This CDR3 spans 14 amino acids. Here the CDR3 DNA reads TGTGCCAGCAGGGCAGGGTTAGTCACAGATACGCAGTATTTT. Protein product: CASRAGLVTDTQYF. The whole variable domain, remainder taken from reference TRBV2 and TRBJ2-3, is EPEVTQTPSHQVTQMGQEVILRCVPISNHLYFYWYRQILGQKVEFLVSFYNNEISEKSEIFDDQFSVERPDGSNFTLKIRSTKLEDSAMYFCASRAGLVTDTQYFGPGTRLTVL.

This clonotype has just one count. CDR3 DNA sequence: TGTGCCAGCAGTGACACCGGGACCGGGGCTTATAGCAATCAGCCCCAGCATTTT. Protein sequence: CASSDTGTGAYSNQPQHF. This rearrangement joins TRBV2 to TRBJ1-5; TRBD1 might be the D (5 bases). The ends were cut back, 3 bases at V and 0 bases at J, with 18 bases in the middle. CDR1 is SNHLY and CDR2 is FYNNEI in the germline V gene. This CDR3 is 18 amino acids long.